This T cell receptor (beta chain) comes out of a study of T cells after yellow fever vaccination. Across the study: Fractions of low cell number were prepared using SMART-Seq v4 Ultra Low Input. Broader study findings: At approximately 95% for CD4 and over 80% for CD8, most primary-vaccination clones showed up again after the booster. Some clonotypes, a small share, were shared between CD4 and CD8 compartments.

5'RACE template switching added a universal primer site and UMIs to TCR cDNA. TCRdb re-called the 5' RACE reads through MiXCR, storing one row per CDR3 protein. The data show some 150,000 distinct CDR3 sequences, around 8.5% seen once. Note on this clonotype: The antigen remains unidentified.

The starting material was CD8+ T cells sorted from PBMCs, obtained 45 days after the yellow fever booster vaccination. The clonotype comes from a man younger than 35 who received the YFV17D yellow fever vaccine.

CDR3 sequence: CASSLKAPSDSYEQYF. In nucleotides, the CDR3 is TGTGCCAGCAGCTTAAAGGCTCCTAGCGACTCCTACGAGCAGTACTTC. The V and J genes are TRBV7-8 and TRBJ2-7; D is perhaps TRBD2 (6 bases). There are 16 residues in the CDR3. V was cut by 2 bases and J by 0 bases, with 14 bases left in between. Germline V CDR1 and CDR2: SGHVS, FQNEAQ.